A selection of T cell receptor beta chains follows, all from one sample in a study of vaccination and CD4 T cells after COVID-19. Via MiXCR, TCRdb re-called the PCR reads, giving one row per CDR3 protein. The sample yields 15,000 or so distinct CDR3 sequences, 48% seen once. For these TCRs, the target antigens are not known. The source material was CD4+ T cells from blood, cultured in vitro. The source is a human donor who had recovered from COVID-19. CDR3s include the opening cysteine and the closing phenylalanine or tryptophan. D genes are given only for firm matches. Size tells how often a clone was seen (once, few, many) or the class of an expanded clone, and some rows leave it out.

abundance,len,d_gene,v_gene,j_gene,CDR3nt,CDR3aa
-,13,TRBD2,TRBV20-1,TRBJ2-1,TGCACTGCCCTGGCTAGCGGTTACAATGAGCAGTTCTTC,CTALASGYNEQFF
-,13,-,TRBV6-1,TRBJ1-2,TGTGCCAGCAGTCGCGGCGGGGGGGATGGCTACACCTTC,CASSRGGGDGYTF
-,13,-,TRBV11-3,TRBJ1-1,TGTGCCAGCAGCTCTCTCAGTAGCACTGAAGCTTTCTTT,CASSSLSSTEAFF
-,14,-,TRBV6-2/TRBV6-3,TRBJ2-4,TGTGCCAGCAGCAGCAGGGTAGCCAAAAACATTCAGTACTTC,CASSSRVAKNIQYF
-,12,TRBD1,TRBV28,TRBJ1-5,TGTGCCAGCAGTTTAGGACAGGGATCCCAGCATTTT,CASSLGQGSQHF
few,14,-,TRBV20-1,TRBJ1-5,TGCAGTGCTACCGGGACAAATAGCAATCAGCCCCAGCATTTT,CSATGTNSNQPQHF
-,15,TRBD1,TRBV7-8,TRBJ2-3,TGTGCCAGCAGCTTCGAGACAGGGGGCACAGATACGCAGTATTTT,CASSFETGGTDTQYF
-,11,-,TRBV28,TRBJ1-2,TGTGCCAGCAGCGGAATCTATGGCTACACCTTC,CASSGIYGYTF
-,14,TRBD1,TRBV2,TRBJ2-2,TGTGCCAGCAGCCCGGGACAGCACACCGGGGAGCTGTTTTTT,CASSPGQHTGELFF
-,13,-,TRBV2,TRBJ2-2,TGTGCCAGCAGTGCGGAGTGGACCGGGGAGCTGTTTTTT,CASSAEWTGELFF
-,12,-,TRBV20-1,TRBJ2-1,TGCAGTGCTGGGGAAGACAGTACCGAGCAGTTCTTC,CSAGEDSTEQFF
-,14,TRBD1,TRBV5-8,TRBJ2-5,TGTGCCAGCAGCCCAAGACAGGGGAGGGAGACCCAGTACTTC,CASSPRQGRETQYF
-,15,-,TRBV7-2,TRBJ2-5,TGTGCCAGCAGCTTAATGGGGGCCGGCCAAGAGACCCAGTACTTC,CASSLMGAGQETQYF
few,13,-,TRBV29-1,TRBJ2-7,TGCAGCGTTGGTACTAGCCAGGCCTACGAGCAGTACTTC,CSVGTSQAYEQYF
-,14,TRBD1,TRBV11-1,TRBJ1-2,TGTGCCAGCAGCTTAAGGGGACAGCCCTATGGCTACACCTTC,CASSLRGQPYGYTF
-,14,-,TRBV6-1,TRBJ2-7,TGTGCCAGCAATCAAAGAGCAGGTTCCTACGAGCAGTACTTC,CASNQRAGSYEQYF
few,14,-,TRBV9,TRBJ1-2,TGTGCCAGCAGCACGGACCCTCGACCTGAGCGCTACACCTTC,CASSTDPRPERYTF
-,14,-,TRBV28,TRBJ1-4,TGTGCCAGCAGCTCCGGGACCCTTGGGGAAAAACTGTTTTTT,CASSSGTLGEKLFF
-,18,TRBD1,TRBV12-3/TRBV12-4,TRBJ1-6,TGTGCCAGCAGCAGAACGGGACAGAAGAGCTCCTATAATTCACCCCTCCACTTT,CASSRTGQKSSYNSPLHF
few,15,-,TRBV6-5,TRBJ1-3,TGTGCCAGCAGTTACAGAGGGGGTCCTGGAAACACCATATATTTT,CASSYRGGPGNTIYF
-,14,-,TRBV15,TRBJ2-1,TGTGCCACCAGCAATGGTCTCCCTCGTCTTGAGCAGTTCTTC,CATSNGLPRLEQFF
once,15,TRBD1,TRBV20-1,TRBJ1-1,TGCAGTGCTAGCATGGGACAGGGGGCAGGGACTGAAGCTTTCTTT,CSASMGQGAGTEAFF
large,14,-,TRBV2,TRBJ1-3,TGTGCCAGCAGTAGGGGACCTGACGGGAACACCATATATTTT,CASSRGPDGNTIYF
few,16,TRBD1,TRBV15,TRBJ2-7,TGTGCCACCAGCAGAGATTATCCGGGACAGGGTGGCGAGCAGTACTTC,CATSRDYPGQGGEQYF
-,14,-,TRBV2,TRBJ2-1,TGTGCCAGCAGTGAAGGGGGCGCCTACAATGAGCAGTTCTTC,CASSEGGAYNEQFF
once,16,TRBD1,TRBV14,TRBJ1-2,TGTGCCAGCAGACGATCGTCCGGGACAGGGGGTCATGGCTACACCTTC,CASRRSSGTGGHGYTF
-,15,TRBD1,TRBV28,TRBJ2-2,TGTGCCAGCAGTCTTCGGACAGGGAGCACCGGGGAGCTGTTTTTT,CASSLRTGSTGELFF
few,14,-,TRBV27,TRBJ2-7,TGTGCCAGCACTGTCTTGGCAGGGGACTACGAGCAGTACTTC,CASTVLAGDYEQYF
-,14,TRBD2,TRBV11-2,TRBJ2-3,TGTGCCAGCAGCTTGGCGGGGGGAACTGATACGCAGTATTTT,CASSLAGGTDTQYF
-,18,TRBD1,TRBV12-3/TRBV12-4,TRBJ1-5,TGTGCCAGCAGTACCACCGGGACAGCTGGGTGGTGGCATCAGCCCCAGCATTTT,CASSTTGTAGWWHQPQHF
-,15,-,TRBV6-1,TRBJ1-5,TGTGCCAGCAGCCACGGACAAGGGCCTAATCAGCCCCAGCATTTT,CASSHGQGPNQPQHF
-,13,-,TRBV25-1,TRBJ1-1,TGTGCCAGTAAGGACGGAAAGAACACTGAAGCTTTCTTT,CASKDGKNTEAFF
few,15,-,TRBV19,TRBJ2-3,TGTGCCAGTAGTATAACCTGGACAGCTACAGATACGCAGTATTTT,CASSITWTATDTQYF
-,14,-,TRBV7-2,TRBJ1-1,TGTGCCAGCAGCTCGGGACACTCCAACACTGAAGCTTTCTTT,CASSSGHSNTEAFF
few,16,-,TRBV19,TRBJ1-2,TGTGCCAGTAGTATTTACCAGGGTTTAGCTAACTATGGCTACACCTTC,CASSIYQGLANYGYTF
-,14,-,TRBV4-2,TRBJ1-2,TGTGCCAGCAGCCCCCTCCCCCACGGGGAAGGCTACACCTTC,CASSPLPHGEGYTF